The present TCR beta chain was sequenced within a study of blood T cell repertoires in COVID-19. The table came from immunoSEQ multiplex PCR; TCRdb's copy has only in-frame clones and leaves some out. The sample consists of around 310,000 clones, around 89% of them appearing once. Seattle participants joined during active infection and were tracked over time. Trimming removed 4 bases from V and 3 bases from J; junction bases left unmatched: 19. Germline assignment: CDR1 SGHRS and CDR2 YFSETQ. The CDR3 has 20 residues. The chain combines TRBV5-1 with TRBJ2-5, with 12 bases fitting TRBD2. This clonotype originated in a woman between 40 and 55 years old with COVID-19, enrolled during active disease. The specimen was peripheral blood. The CDR3 protein is CASSPRTSGAGRSRKETQYF. The DNA for the CDR3 is TGCGCCAGCAGCCCCCGGACTAGCGGGGCCGGCCGTTCTCGGAAAGAGACCCAGTACTTC.